This T cell receptor beta chain was identified in a study of cytomegalovirus exposure and HLA in healthy donors. The protocol was immunoSEQ multiplex PCR, while the TCRdb copy is restricted to in-frame clones and leaves out a portion. The data show 150,000 to 200,000 clones, over 85% seen once. Study-wide results and limits: That first-cohort TCR clusters tended to co-occur in the approximately 110 validation repertoires was found in a later analysis.

With respect to this clone: What it binds is unknown.

The V and J ends lost 0 bases and 0 bases, in that order; junction bases with no gene match: 24. The CDR3 totals 24 residues. Per the germline V gene, CDR1 is MNHEY and CDR2 is SMNVEV (reference sequence). This sequence joins TRBV27 and TRBJ2-1; 9 bases are shared with TRBD2. The sequence was obtained from a woman aged 18-29 years in good health and CMV-seropositive. Sample: PBMCs. Here the CDR3 reads CASSLSTSGRPVEGLESSYNEQFF. The CDR3 DNA reads TGTGCCAGCAGTTTATCGACTAGCGGTCGTCCCGTTGAGGGTCTAGAGAGCTCCTACAATGAGCAGTTCTTC.